The source of this TCR beta chain is a study of OX40 agonist ivuxolimab in advanced cancers. As for the study in general: Enrolled patients in dose escalation had cancers that were hepatocellular carcinoma, melanoma, renal cell or head and neck cancer. Mean age about 60 years, range about 20 to 85; around 80% male.

Assay used: immunoSEQ multiplex PCR; TCRdb lists only in-frame clones, some missing. The sample contains almost 35,000 clones, approximately 80% of which appear only once. The V end lost 7 bases, the J end lost 4 bases, and 13 bases lay between the germline ends. The CDR3 extends over 13 amino acids. Germline V gene sequence: CDR1 WNHNN, CDR2 SYGVQD (reference sequence). With baseline, cycle 4 day 1, and cycle 7 day 1 as timepoints, blood was sampled. Regarding the study as a whole: In CD8+ T cells, expanded clones were on average more numerous than in CD4+.

Comment on this clone: Its target is not known.

The source of this sequence is an adult with an advanced solid tumor such as melanoma, head and neck, liver or kidney cancer. The genes are TRBV10-1 and TRBJ2-5; D might be TRBD1 (5 bases). The starting material was CD4+ or CD8+ T cells sorted from blood, obtained in a trial of the OX40 agonist ivuxolimab. The CDR3: CASKPDNVETQYF. In DNA, the CDR3 is TGCGCCAGCAAACCGGACAATGTAGAGACCCAGTACTTC.